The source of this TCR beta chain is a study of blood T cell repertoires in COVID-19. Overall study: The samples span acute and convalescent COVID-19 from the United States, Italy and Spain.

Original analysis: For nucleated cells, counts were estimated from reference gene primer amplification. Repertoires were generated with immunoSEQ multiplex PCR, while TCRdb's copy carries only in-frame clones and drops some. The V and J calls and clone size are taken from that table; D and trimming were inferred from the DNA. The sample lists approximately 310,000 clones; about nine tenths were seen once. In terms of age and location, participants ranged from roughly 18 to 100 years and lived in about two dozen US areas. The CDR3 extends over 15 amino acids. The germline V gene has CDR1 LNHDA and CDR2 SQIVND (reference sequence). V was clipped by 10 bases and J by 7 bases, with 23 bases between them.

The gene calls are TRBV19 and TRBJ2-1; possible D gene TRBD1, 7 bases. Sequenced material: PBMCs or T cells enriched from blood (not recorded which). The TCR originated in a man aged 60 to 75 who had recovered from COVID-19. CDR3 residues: CATQRGDRAGNEQFF. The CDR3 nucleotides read TGTGCCACGCAAAGGGGAGACAGGGCGGGGAATGAGCAGTTCTTC.